The subject of this entry is one TCR beta chain. Its target is not known. While unrecorded immune exposures were likely, the donors were nominally healthy when sampled. The sample belongs to a study of cytomegalovirus exposure and HLA in healthy donors. Study-level information: Counted in an early data release were tens of millions of unique TCRs from HLA-typed donors.

PCR employed 60 Vbeta and 13 Jbeta primers. Using immunoSEQ multiplex PCR, the repertoire was profiled, and TCRdb retains in-frame clones only, with some absent. The sample totals about 77,000 clones. Broader study findings: Later analysis identified 15,000 to 20,000 TCR beta sequences associated with HLA alleles, using a false discovery rate threshold of 0.05. According to an earlier analysis, most TCR beta V segments yielded productive rearrangements about 87% or about 30% of the time.

Sequencing input: PBMCs. This TCR derives from a man aged 45 to 65 in good health and CMV-seropositive.

The CDR3 DNA sequence: TGCGCCAGCAGCCCGACAGACCCGAACACCGGGGAGCTGTTTTTT. It encodes CASSPTDPNTGELFF. The V call is TRBV5-1, the J call TRBJ2-2; D might be TRBD1 (5 bases). Germline assignment: CDR1 SGHRS and CDR2 YFSETQ. Between the trimmed V and J ends, which lost 4 bases and 0 bases, there was a span of 10 bases. The CDR3 runs 15 residues.